This T cell receptor (beta chain) originates from a study of shared clonotypes between healthy human individuals. Whole-study results and caveats: Non-shared clonotypes displayed generation probabilities falling below those of clonotypes present in all four donors.

This clone came up once. The antigen is not known. Germline V gene data show CDR1 as ENHRY and CDR2 as SYGVKD. The junction had 4 bases not matched to a gene; V was cut back by 3 bases and J by 7 bases. CDR3 size: 13 residues. Generated by immunoSEQ multiplex PCR, the TCRdb table keeps only in-frame clones and is missing some. The data contain about 1 million clones, 70% to 80% of them singletons. The gene calls are TRBV10-3 and TRBJ2-7, with TRBD1 matching 9 bases. Sequenced material: memory CD4+ T cells sorted from blood. Described subset: CD45RA-negative fraction. This receptor was taken from a man younger than 35 in good health. The CDR3 nucleotides are TGTGCCATCAGTGAAGGGACAGGGTGGGAGCAGTACTTC. As protein: CAISEGTGWEQYF.